Below, 8 T cell receptor beta chains from the same sample are listed, as sequenced in a study of identical twins (dated by TCRdb to the mid-2010s). Library preparation was by 5' RACE. Sequencing instrument: Illumina HiSeq 2000. TCRdb reprocessing: public reads trimmed at Q25 with fastp, clones called with MiXCR, in-frame beta chains kept. Records with the same CDR3 protein are collapsed into one entry carrying the most frequent genes and DNA. This sample is represented by about 530,000 distinct CDR3 sequences; around 24% of them were singletons. Clones ranked in the top ten supply around 0.5% of the sample. The sample was also linked to a second study, of yellow fever vaccine responses in identical twins.

The sample was CD4+ T cells sorted from blood. The receptors shown here come from a woman aged 18-29 years in good health.

Comments on this clonotype: The junction shows a germline mismatch at one end, possibly a read error. V and J are TRBV4-2 and TRBJ2-3; D perhaps matches TRBD2 (5 bases). The CDR3 has 15 residues. Per the germline V gene, CDR1 is LGHNA and CDR2 is YNFKEQ. CDR3 in amino acids: CANSQVASLGDTQYF. CDR3 nucleotides: TGTGCCAACAGCCAAGTCGCTAGCTTGGGGGATACGCAGTATTTT.

The chain is built from TRBV12-3 or TRBV12-4 and TRBJ2-2; 10 bases fit TRBD2. The CDR3 runs to 15 residues. The J segment lost 5 bases and the V segment lost 6 bases, leaving 6 bases of the junction unmatched. CDR3 sequence: CASRPGLARTGELFF. CDR3 coding DNA: TGTGCCAGCAGACCGGGACTAGCGAGGACCGGGGAGCTGTTTTTT.

The chain has TRBV29-1 and TRBJ2-1, with D possibly being TRBD1 (6 bases). The germline V gene has CDR1 SQVTM and CDR2 ANQGSEA. CDR3 size: 12 residues. The ends were cut back, 0 bases at V and 7 bases at J, with 7 bases in the middle. For the CDR3, the DNA is TGCAGCGTTGAAGATCAGGGGAATGAGCAGTTCTTC. This gives the protein CSVEDQGNEQFF.

Comment on this clonotype: An end of the junction differs from the germline gene, which may be a read error. The gene calls are TRBV5-1 and TRBJ2-1; TRBD2 agrees at 7 bases. The CDR3 sequence is 16 residues long. From germline, CDR1 is SGHRS and CDR2 YFSETQ. The CDR3 is CASSLAGGISYNEQFF. CDR3 DNA sequence: TGTGCCAGCAGCTTAGCGGGCGGGATCTCCTACAATGAGCAGTTCTTC.

The chain combines TRBV12-3 or TRBV12-4 with TRBJ1-2, with D possibly being TRBD1 (5 bases). This CDR3 is built from 13 residues. Trimming pared 2 bases from V and 12 bases from J, leaving 16 bases between. CDR3 DNA sequence: TGTGCCAGCAGTTTACAGGGAAGCCCGAGGAACACCTTC. Translation: CASSLQGSPRNTF.

This clonotype was counted between two and nine times. CDR3 in DNA: TGTGCCAGCAGTCAGGGACTAGCGGGGGGAGGTTGGGAGACCCAGTACTTC. Its translation is CASSQGLAGGGWETQYF. The chain links TRBV27 to TRBJ2-5, with 15 bases aligning to TRBD2. This CDR3 spans 17 amino acids. The germline gives CDR1 MNHEY, CDR2 SMNVEV (reference sequence). After removal of 5 bases from V and 5 bases from J, the junction contained 9 bases not matched to a gene.

This rearrangement joins TRBV29-1 to TRBJ1-1; 7 nucleotides line up with TRBD1. This CDR3 region has 12 residues. The germline V gene has CDR1 SQVTM and CDR2 ANQGSEA. The junction had 3 bases not matched to a gene; V was cut back by 7 bases and J by 1 base. In DNA, the CDR3 is TGCAGCGCAGGGACAGAGAACACTGAAGCTTTCTTT. Translating gives CSAGTENTEAFF.

This sequence joins TRBV29-1 and TRBJ2-3; 7 bases align to TRBD2. From germline, CDR1 is SQVTM and CDR2 ANQGSEA. This CDR3 spans 14 amino acids. The V segment lost 4 bases and the J segment 3 bases; nucleotides outside the gene matches: 7. CDR3 bases: TGCAGCGTTGGGGTTCTAGCGGTAACAGATACGCAGTATTTT. It encodes CSVGVLAVTDTQYF.